The 11 T cell receptor beta chains below come from one sample, sequenced in a study of OX40 agonist ivuxolimab in advanced cancers. Libraries were prepared by immunoSEQ multiplex PCR; TCRdb keeps only in-frame clonotypes and omits some of them. Of tens of thousands of clones in the sample, roughly 90% were seen once. Sample: CD4+ or CD8+ T cells sorted from blood, taken in a trial of the OX40 agonist ivuxolimab. The receptors here all came from an adult with an advanced solid tumor such as melanoma, head and neck, liver or kidney cancer.

The count of this clone is one. J is TRBJ2-7 and V is TRBV27; 7 nucleotides agree with TRBD2. The V and J ends lost 4 bases and 0 bases, in that order; junction bases with no gene match: 9. The CDR3 loop spans 16 amino acids. CDR1 MNHEY and CDR2 SMNVEV come from the germline V gene (reference sequence). This chain's CDR3 is CASSSISGDFSYEQYF. The CDR3 DNA reads as TGTGCCAGCAGTTCCATCAGCGGGGACTTCTCCTACGAGCAGTACTTC.

This clone was seen a single time. This chain connects TRBV9 to TRBJ2-2; a weak D match, TRBD2 (5 bases). CDR3 length equals 15 residues. Trimming took 0 bases from V and 4 from J, leaving 10 bases between them. Germline V gives CDR1 SGDLS, CDR2 YYNGEE. The CDR3 region is CASSVGGGATGELFF. Here the CDR3 DNA reads TGTGCCAGCAGCGTAGGTGGAGGCGCCACCGGGGAGCTGTTTTTT.

V gene TRBV5-1 combines with J gene TRBJ1-3; 10 positions match TRBD1. The germline gives CDR1 SGHRS, CDR2 YFSETQ. CDR3 length equals 16 residues. The J segment lost 4 bases and the V segment lost 3 bases, leaving 7 bases of the junction unmatched. The CDR3 region is CASSWGTGVRGNTIYF. Written as DNA, the CDR3 is TGCGCCAGCAGCTGGGGGACAGGGGTCCGAGGAAACACCATATATTTT.

This rearrangement joins TRBV28 to TRBJ2-1; TRBD2 agrees at 7 bases. J lost 7 bases, V lost 6 bases, and 15 bases had no gene match. Germline CDR1 reads MDHEN; CDR2 reads SYDVKM. The CDR3 loop spans 16 amino acids. CDR3 in DNA: TGTGCCAGCAGCCCTTTGGGGCGGGAGTATGATAATGAGCAGTTCTTC. This encodes CASSPLGREYDNEQFF.

This sequence joins TRBV9 and TRBJ2-3, with D unclear. The ends were cut back, 0 bases at V and 2 bases at J, with 7 bases in the middle. This CDR3 spans 14 amino acids. Germline V gene sequence: CDR1 SGDLS, CDR2 YYNGEE. CDR3 in amino acids: CASSVEGFTDTQYF. CDR3 nucleotide sequence: TGTGCCAGCAGCGTAGAGGGCTTCACAGATACGCAGTATTTT.

The gene calls are TRBV15 and TRBJ2-1; unclear D gene. Trimming took 5 bases from V and 5 from J, leaving 10 bases between them. CDR1 is LNHNV, CDR2 YYDKDF, per germline (reference sequence). The CDR3 is 13 residues long. CDR3 sequence (DNA): TGTGCCACCAGCTTTCAGGCAGACAATGAGCAGTTCTTC. This codes for CATSFQADNEQFF.

The J gene is TRBJ2-2, the V gene TRBV7-2, with TRBD2 matching over 9 bases. V trimming: 7 bases; J trimming: 0 bases; junction bases outside the gene matches: 9. Germline V CDR1 and CDR2: SGHTA, FQGNSA. CDR3 length equals 17 residues. CDR3 region: CASNLDSGRSNTGELFF. In nucleotides, the CDR3 is TGTGCCAGCAACTTGGATAGCGGGAGATCGAACACCGGGGAGCTGTTTTTT.

The J gene is TRBJ1-2, the V gene TRBV5-5; D unclear. Trimming cost V 2 bases and J 2 bases, with 13 bases left between them. The CDR3 is 15 residues long. Germline V CDR1 and CDR2: SGHKS, YYEKEE (reference sequence). CDR3 DNA: TGTGCCAGCAGCTTCTTCTACGATCTAAACTATGGCTACACCTTC. As protein: CASSFFYDLNYGYTF.

The chain has TRBV13 and TRBJ2-1; 12 bases are a match to TRBD2. The CDR3 spans 16 residues. The ends lost 2 bases at V and 6 bases at J; junction bases unmatched: 5. Germline CDR1 and CDR2: PRHDT and FYEKMQ (reference sequence). The CDR3 sequence is CASSLFGLAGPNEQFF. Written as DNA, the CDR3 is TGTGCCAGCAGCTTATTCGGACTAGCGGGACCCAATGAGCAGTTCTTC. Combining the CDR3 with reference TRBV13 and TRBJ2-1 gives the whole variable domain AAGVIQSPRHLIKEKRETATLKCYPIPRHDTVYWYQQGPGQDPQFLISFYEKMQSDKGSIPDRFSAQQFSDYHSELNMSSLELGDSALYFCASSLFGLAGPNEQFFGPGTRLTVL.

The CDR3 loop is CASSQGIAGVRETQYF. DNA for the CDR3: TGTGCCAGCAGCCAAGGCATAGCGGGAGTCAGGGAGACCCAGTACTTC. This chain links TRBV16 with TRBJ2-5; 9 bases line up with TRBD2. The CDR3 consists of 16 residues. With V trimmed by 2 bases and J by 5 bases, 9 bases remained unmatched. In germline, CDR1 is KGHSY, CDR2 FQNENV. The variable domain in full, with the rest retrieved from reference TRBV16 and TRBJ2-5, is GEEVAQTPKHLVRGEGQKAKLYCAPIKGHSYVFWYQQVLKNEFKFLISFQNENVFDETGMPKERFSAKCLPNSPCSLEIQATKLEDSAVYFCASSQGIAGVRETQYFGPGTRLLVL.

As regards this clone: One end of the junction is discordant with germline, which a read error may explain. DNA for the CDR3: TGTGCCAGCAGGGTTTTTAGCGGCAATGGGCAGTTCTTC. Its protein product is CASRVFSGNGQFF. The chain uses TRBV6-5 and TRBJ2-1; D may be TRBD2 (6 bases). CDR3 length: 13 amino acids. CDR1 is MNHEY and CDR2 is SVGAGI in the germline V gene.